The 14 T cell receptor beta chains below were found in one sample sequenced in a study of T cells in Graves' hyperthyroidism and ophthalmopathy. Using RNA transcripts as the source, TCR beta CDR3 regions were amplified. The primer set for the first-round RT-PCR of the TCR CDR3 was HTBI. Each CDR3 protein gets one entry after TCRdb re-called the multiplex PCR reads with MiXCR. Found here are around 340,000 distinct CDR3 sequences, around 14% of them singletons; the top ten hold around 25%. Material for sequencing was blood. Receptors were obtained from a young woman with Graves' hyperthyroidism.

V and J are TRBV12-5 and TRBJ1-1; D is perhaps TRBD1 (6 bases). V was trimmed by 3 bases and J by 5 bases, leaving 13 bases between them. This CDR3 contains 14 residues. The germline V gene encodes CDR1 LGHNT and CDR2 FRNRAP. CDR3 DNA sequence: TGTGCTAGTGGTTTAGGGGGAGGTAGGACTGAAGCTTTCTTT. Translated, it gives CASGLGGGRTEAFF.

This CDR3 reads CASSGTGAGVYEQYF. CDR3 nucleotides: TGTGCCAGCAGCGGTACAGGGGCTGGGGTTTACGAGCAGTACTTC. The chain carries TRBV5-6 and TRBJ2-7, with 7 bases fitting TRBD1. The V gene's germline CDR1 is SGHDT and CDR2 YYEEEE. V lost 4 bases to trimming and J lost 4 bases; unmatched junction nucleotides: 11. This CDR3 comprises 15 residues.

This chain uses TRBV9 with TRBJ2-7; D perhaps matches TRBD1 (5 bases). Between the trimmed V and J ends, which lost 3 bases and 0 bases, there was a span of 13 bases. This CDR3 has 15 amino acids. The V gene's germline CDR1 is SGDLS and CDR2 YYNGEE. The CDR3 DNA reads TGTGCCAGCAGCGGAGGCGACAGTGTCTCCTACGAGCAGTACTTC. It yields the protein CASSGGDSVSYEQYF.

In its sample, this clonotype was seen many times. This chain uses TRBV7-8 with TRBJ1-1; no reliable D call. Germline CDR1 and CDR2: SGHVS and FQNEAQ. Between the trimmed V and J ends, which lost 4 bases and 6 bases, there was a span of 12 bases. The CDR3 contains 13 residues. The CDR3 DNA reads TGTGCCAGCAGCTCACAGCAAATCGCTGAAGCTTTCTTT. It encodes CASSSQQIAEAFF.

In this sample, this clonotype turned up many times. The V call is TRBV6-1, the J call TRBJ2-3, with TRBD1 matching over 7 bases. Trimming cost V 6 bases and J 2 bases; bases outside gene matches: 8. The CDR3 is 15 residues long. The V gene's germline CDR1 is MNHNS and CDR2 SASEGT. The CDR3 here is CASRPRQGDTDTQYF. CDR3 in DNA: TGTGCCAGCAGACCTCGACAGGGCGACACAGATACGCAGTATTTT.

This clonotype has a count of ten or more. This chain uses TRBV28 with TRBJ1-6, with D hard to call. The CDR3 sequence is 12 residues long. V was clipped by 6 bases and J by 11 bases, with 11 bases between them. From germline, CDR1 is MDHEN and CDR2 SYDVKM. CDR3 amino acids: CASSRPQTPLHF. CDR3 DNA sequence: TGTGCCAGCAGCCGCCCCCAAACACCCCTCCACTTT.

There are a few counts of this clonotype. The chain carries TRBV9 and TRBJ2-6; D remains ambiguous. The CDR3 loop spans 17 amino acids. Germline lookup yields CDR1 SGDLS and CDR2 YYNGEE. Trimming left V 3 bases short and J 1 base short, with 14 bases between. CDR3 in DNA: TGTGCCAGCAGCGCCTCTCTCACAGTTTCTGGGGCCAACGTCCTGACTTTC. Its translation: CASSASLTVSGANVLTF.

There are a few counts of this clonotype. Given a much more abundant clone one base away, this may be a read error. V is TRBV28 and J is TRBJ2-7; D possibly corresponds to TRBD1 (5 bases). The germline CDR1 and CDR2 sequences are MDHEN and SYDVKM. This CDR3 comprises 13 residues. The ends were cut back, 5 bases at V and 6 bases at J, with 14 bases in the middle. The CDR3 sequence is CASSPYRGCEQYF. The CDR3 DNA follows: TGTGCCAGCAGTCCCTATAGGGGCTGCGAGCAGTACTTC.

The chain is built from TRBV28 and TRBJ2-7, with TRBD2 matching over 8 bases. The CDR3 is 14 amino acids. V was clipped by 6 bases and J by 4 bases; unmatched bases: 8. The germline V gene encodes CDR1 MDHEN and CDR2 SYDVKM. The CDR3 DNA reads TGTGCCAGCAGGTTAGCGGGAACGGTTTACGAGCAGTACTTC. Its protein product is CASRLAGTVYEQYF.

Only one count was recorded for this clonotype. This may be a read error, as it is one base from a much larger clone. This chain uses TRBV12-3 or TRBV12-4 with TRBJ2-1; 9 bases line up with TRBD2. The V segment lost 6 bases and the J segment 10 bases; nucleotides outside the gene matches: 7. The CDR3 runs 13 residues. The CDR3 nucleotides are TGTGCCAGCAGGCTTGTAGCGGGAGTAGAGCAGTTCTTC. Protein product: CASRLVAGVEQFF.

This clonotype turned up a few times. This chain links TRBV5-4 with TRBJ2-7; 8 bases map to TRBD2. CDR1 is SGHNT, CDR2 YYREEE, per germline (reference sequence). The V gene end was trimmed by 4 bases and the J gene end by 0 bases; junction bases not matched to a gene: 12. This CDR3 is built from 17 residues. The CDR3 DNA sequence: TGTGCCAGCAGCCCCGGTCGCGGGAGGTCGAGCTCCTACGAGCAGTACTTC. Translating gives CASSPGRGRSSSYEQYF.

This clonotype was observed a handful of times. The rearrangement joins TRBV5-4 to TRBJ2-5; maybe TRBD1 (5 bases). V lost 0 bases, J lost 4 bases, and 13 bases lay in between. Germline CDR1 is SGHNT and CDR2 is YYREEE (reference sequence). This CDR3 spans 15 amino acids. For the CDR3, the DNA is TGTGCCAGCAGCTTGGCGCAGGGTTTGCGAGAGACCCAGTACTTC. Translation gives CASSLAQGLRETQYF. The variable domain in full, with the rest retrieved from reference TRBV5-4 and TRBJ2-5, is ETGVTQSPTHLIKTRGQQVTLRCSSQSGHNTVSWYQQALGQGPQFIFQYYREEENGRGNFPPRFSGLQFPNYSSELNVNALELDDSALYLCASSLAQGLRETQYFGPGTRLLVL.

This rearrangement joins TRBV19 to TRBJ2-5, with 9 bases lining up with TRBD2. Unmatched junction bases numbered 8, after V lost 10 bases and J lost 5 bases. The CDR3 length is 13 residues. Germline V gene lookup returns CDR1 LNHDA and CDR2 SQIVND (reference sequence). The CDR3 is CATRLAGWETQYF. CDR3 nucleotide sequence: TGTGCCACCCGGCTAGCGGGATGGGAGACCCAGTACTTC.

The V call is TRBV19, the J call TRBJ2-2; no clear D. V lost 3 bases to trimming and J lost 1 base, with 6 bases between them. CDR3 length equals 14 residues. CDR1 LNHDA and CDR2 SQIVND come from the germline V gene (reference sequence). In nucleotides, the CDR3 is TGTGCCAGTAGTATTGTACGGAACACCGGGGAGCTGTTTTTT. Its translation: CASSIVRNTGELFF.